These 2 T cell receptor beta chains originate from one sample sequenced in a study of CD8 T cells in Susac syndrome. Random hexamers were used to reverse transcribe an amount of roughly 0.5 to 1 ug RNA. A single record per CDR3 protein comes from TCRdb applying MiXCR to the immunoSEQ multiplex PCR reads. The sample holds 150,000 to 200,000 distinct CDR3 sequences; around 93% are singletons and the top ten take about 0.1%. The sample taken for sequencing was CD4+ T cells from PBMCs. Receptors originate from a human donor in good health.

V gene TRBV28 combines with J gene TRBJ1-5; 7 bases are shared with TRBD1. Germline V gene lookup returns CDR1 MDHEN and CDR2 SYDVKM. The CDR3 extends over 15 amino acids. The V and J ends lost 5 bases and 6 bases, in that order; junction bases with no gene match: 10. The CDR3 region has the DNA TGTGCCAGCAGTAGCGCAGGGGGTTTGTCTCAGCCCCAGCATTTT. Translated: CASSSAGGLSQPQHF.

The CDR3: CASSGPNEQFF. In DNA form, the CDR3 reads TGTGCCAGCAGTGGCCCCAATGAGCAGTTCTTC. The chain carries TRBV2 and TRBJ2-1, with no clear D. This CDR3 contains 11 residues. The germline gives CDR1 SNHLY, CDR2 FYNNEI. The V end lost 4 bases, the J end lost 6 bases, and 4 bases lay between the germline ends. Full variable domain (remainder filled in from reference TRBV2 and TRBJ2-1): EPEVTQTPSHQVTQMGQEVILRCVPISNHLYFYWYRQILGQKVEFLVSFYNNEISEKSEIFDDQFSVERPDGSNFTLKIRSTKLEDSAMYFCASSGPNEQFFGPGTRLTVL.